This T cell receptor beta chain was recovered during a study of blood T cell repertoires in COVID-19. V shed 0 bases and J 8 bases; nucleotides not matched to a gene: 6. The CDR3 loop spans 14 amino acids. CDR1 and CDR2 from the germline V gene are MNHEY and SMNVEV (reference sequence). Clones were read by immunoSEQ multiplex PCR, and TCRdb kept only the in-frame ones, dropping some. The table shows approximately 190,000 clones, with roughly 87% occurring only once. Input material: peripheral blood. V usage is TRBV27 and J usage is TRBJ1-2, with 7 bases aligning to TRBD1. The TCR originated in a woman between 55 and 75 years old with COVID-19, enrolled during active disease. The CDR3 sequence is CASSLSGGAGGYTF. The CDR3 region has the DNA TGTGCCAGCAGTTTATCAGGGGGCGCGGGAGGCTACACCTTC.